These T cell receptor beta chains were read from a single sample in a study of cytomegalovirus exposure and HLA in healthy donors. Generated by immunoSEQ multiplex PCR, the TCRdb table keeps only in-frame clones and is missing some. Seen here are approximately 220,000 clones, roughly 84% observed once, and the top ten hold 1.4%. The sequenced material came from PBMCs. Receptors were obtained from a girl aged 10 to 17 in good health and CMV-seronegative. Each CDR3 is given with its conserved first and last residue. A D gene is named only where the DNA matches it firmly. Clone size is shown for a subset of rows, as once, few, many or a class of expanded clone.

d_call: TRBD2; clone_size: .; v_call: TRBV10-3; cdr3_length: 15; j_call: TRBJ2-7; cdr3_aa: CATKEPAGGTYEQYF; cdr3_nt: TGTGCCACCAAAGAACCAGCGGGGGGGACCTACGAGCAGTACTTC
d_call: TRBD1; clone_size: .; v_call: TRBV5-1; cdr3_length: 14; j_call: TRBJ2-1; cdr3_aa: CASSLRQGFNEQFF; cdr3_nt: TGCGCCAGCAGCTTGAGACAGGGGTTCAATGAGCAGTTCTTC
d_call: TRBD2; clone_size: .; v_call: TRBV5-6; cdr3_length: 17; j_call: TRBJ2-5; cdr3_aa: CASSVQGNGGARETQYF; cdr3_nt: TGTGCCAGCAGCGTGCAGGGGAACGGGGGGGCCAGGGAGACCCAGTACTTC
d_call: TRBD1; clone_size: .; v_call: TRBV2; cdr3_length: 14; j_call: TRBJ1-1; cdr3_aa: CASTRTGKGTEAFF; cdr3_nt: TGTGCCAGCACCCGGACAGGGAAAGGGACTGAAGCTTTCTTT
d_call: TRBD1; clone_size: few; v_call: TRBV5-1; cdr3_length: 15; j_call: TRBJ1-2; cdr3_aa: CASSLNTDRGHGYTF; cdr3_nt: TGCGCCAGCAGCTTGAACACCGACAGGGGGCACGGCTACACCTTC
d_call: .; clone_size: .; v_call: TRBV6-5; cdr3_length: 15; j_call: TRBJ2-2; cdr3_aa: CASSWGVPNTGELFF; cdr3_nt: TGTGCCAGCAGTTGGGGGGTCCCGAACACCGGGGAGCTGTTTTTT
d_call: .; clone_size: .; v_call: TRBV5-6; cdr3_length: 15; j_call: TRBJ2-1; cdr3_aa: CASSLAGMGLREQFF; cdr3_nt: TGTGCCAGCAGCTTGGCGGGGATGGGCCTGAGGGAGCAGTTCTTC
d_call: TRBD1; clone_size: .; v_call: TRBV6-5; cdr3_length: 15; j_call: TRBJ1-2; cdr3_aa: CASRPPGQSNYGYTF; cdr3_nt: TGTGCCAGCAGGCCTCCGGGACAGAGTAACTATGGCTACACCTTC
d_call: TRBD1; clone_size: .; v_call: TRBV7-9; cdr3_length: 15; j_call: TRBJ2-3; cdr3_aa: CASSRTGDSTDTQYF; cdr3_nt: TGTGCCAGCAGTCGGACAGGCGATAGCACAGATACGCAGTATTTT
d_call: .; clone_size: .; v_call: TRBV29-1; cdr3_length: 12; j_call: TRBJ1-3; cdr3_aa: CSVVFPGNTIYF; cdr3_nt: TGCAGCGTTGTCTTTCCCGGAAACACCATATATTTT
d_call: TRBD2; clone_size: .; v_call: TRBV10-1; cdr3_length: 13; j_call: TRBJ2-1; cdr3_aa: CASSPQVGGEQFF; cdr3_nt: TGCGCCAGCAGTCCCCAGGTCGGGGGGGAGCAGTTCTTC
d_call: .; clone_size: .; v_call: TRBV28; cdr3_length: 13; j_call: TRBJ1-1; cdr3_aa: CGATGSPNTEAFF; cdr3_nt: TGTGGCGCCACAGGGTCACCGAACACTGAAGCTTTCTTT
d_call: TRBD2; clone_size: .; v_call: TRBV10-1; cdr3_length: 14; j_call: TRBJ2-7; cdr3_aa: CASSIGGRAGEQYF; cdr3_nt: TGCGCCAGCAGTATTGGGGGGAGGGCCGGCGAGCAGTACTTC
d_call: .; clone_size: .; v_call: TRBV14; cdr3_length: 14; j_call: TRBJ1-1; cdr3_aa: CASSHKGMNTEAFF; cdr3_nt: TGTGCCAGCAGCCATAAGGGGATGAACACTGAAGCTTTCTTT
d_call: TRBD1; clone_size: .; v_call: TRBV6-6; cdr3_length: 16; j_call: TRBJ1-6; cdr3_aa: CASSYTGGWDNSPLHF; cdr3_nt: TGTGCCAGCAGTTACACAGGGGGTTGGGATAATTCACCCCTCCACTTT
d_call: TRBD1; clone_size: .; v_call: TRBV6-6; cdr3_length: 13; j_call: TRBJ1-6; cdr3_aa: CASSSQGEAPLHF; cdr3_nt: TGTGCCAGCAGTTCCCAGGGGGAGGCGCCCCTCCACTTT
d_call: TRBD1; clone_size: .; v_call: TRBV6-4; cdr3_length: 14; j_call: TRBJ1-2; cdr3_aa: CASRDTRTGEGYTF; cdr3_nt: TGTGCCAGCAGGGATACCCGGACAGGGGAAGGCTACACCTTC
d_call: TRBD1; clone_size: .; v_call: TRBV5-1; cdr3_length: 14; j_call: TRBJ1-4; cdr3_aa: CASSLRDSNEKLFF; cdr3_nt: TGCGCCAGCAGCCTCCGGGACAGTAATGAAAAACTGTTTTTT
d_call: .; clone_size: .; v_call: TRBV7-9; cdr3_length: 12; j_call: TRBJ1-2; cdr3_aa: CASSPRGYGYTF; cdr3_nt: TGTGCCAGCAGCCCGCGGGGGTATGGCTACACCTTC
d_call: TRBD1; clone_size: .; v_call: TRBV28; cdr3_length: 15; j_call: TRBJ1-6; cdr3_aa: CASRGQGAGNSPLHF; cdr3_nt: TGTGCCAGCAGGGGACAGGGGGCGGGCAATTCACCCCTCCACTTT
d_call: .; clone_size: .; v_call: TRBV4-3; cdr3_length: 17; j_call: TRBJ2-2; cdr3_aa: CASSQDIPRGGSRELFF; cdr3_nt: TGCGCCAGCAGCCAAGACATCCCCCGAGGAGGTTCCAGGGAGCTGTTTTTT
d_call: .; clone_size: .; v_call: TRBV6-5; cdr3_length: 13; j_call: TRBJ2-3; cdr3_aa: CASSYVGGGTQYF; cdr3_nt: TGTGCCAGCAGTTACGTAGGAGGCGGTACGCAGTATTTT
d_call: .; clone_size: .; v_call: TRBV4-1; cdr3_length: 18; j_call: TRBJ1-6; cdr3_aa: CASSQDDARSSYNSPLHF; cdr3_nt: TGCGCCAGCAGCCAAGATGATGCCAGAAGCTCCTATAATTCACCCCTCCACTTT
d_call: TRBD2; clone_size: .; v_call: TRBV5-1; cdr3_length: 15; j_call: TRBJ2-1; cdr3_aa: CASSLLAGEAGEQFF; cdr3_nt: TGCGCCAGCAGCTTGCTAGCGGGAGAAGCGGGTGAGCAGTTCTTC
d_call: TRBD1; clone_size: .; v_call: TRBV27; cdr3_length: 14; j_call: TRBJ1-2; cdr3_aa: CASSRQGSGYGYTF; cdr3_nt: TGTGCCAGCAGTCGACAGGGATCGGGTTATGGCTACACCTTC
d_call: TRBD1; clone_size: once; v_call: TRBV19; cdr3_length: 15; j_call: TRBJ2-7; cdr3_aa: CASSPRDRGGHEQYF; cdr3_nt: TGTGCCAGTAGTCCGCGGGACAGGGGGGGGCACGAGCAGTACTTC
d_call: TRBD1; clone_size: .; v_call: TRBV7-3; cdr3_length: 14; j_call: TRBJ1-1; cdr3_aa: CASSPTGVITEAFF; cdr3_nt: TGTGCCAGCAGCCCGACAGGGGTCATCACTGAAGCTTTCTTT
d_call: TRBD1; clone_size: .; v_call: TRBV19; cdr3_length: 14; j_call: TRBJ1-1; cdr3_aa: CASSTGQGAAGAFF; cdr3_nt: TGTGCCAGTAGTACGGGACAGGGGGCAGCCGGAGCTTTCTTT
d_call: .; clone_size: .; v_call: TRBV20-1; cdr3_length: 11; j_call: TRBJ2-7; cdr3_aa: CSARVSYEQYF; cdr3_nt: TGCAGTGCTAGAGTATCCTACGAGCAGTACTTC